The 2 T cell receptor beta chains listed next were all sequenced from one sample in a study of response to subunit inactivated influenza vaccine. TCRdb re-derived calls from the RT-PCR reads in MiXCR, one entry per CDR3 protein. The data hold 490,000 or so distinct CDR3 sequences, with 6.5% to 8% observed a single time. Specimen: PBMCs from blood, collected around 25 months after vaccination. These receptors originate from a man aged 45-69 years who received an inactivated influenza vaccine.

In this sample, this clonotype turned up many times. This chain uses TRBV4-3 with TRBJ1-2; D possibly corresponds to TRBD1 (6 bases). V lost 0 bases, J lost 5 bases, and 13 bases lay in between. Germline assignment: CDR1 LGHNA and CDR2 YSLEER. This CDR3 has 15 amino acids. CDR3 region: CASSQDLGTHYGYTF. For the CDR3, the DNA is TGCGCCAGCAGCCAAGATCTTGGGACACATTATGGCTACACCTTC.

This clonotype was counted a few times. V gene TRBV5-1 combines with J gene TRBJ1-1, with D perhaps TRBD1 (5 bases). This CDR3 is built from 14 residues. Germline V gene sequence: CDR1 SGHRS, CDR2 YFSETQ. V was shortened by 2 bases and J by 2 bases, with 10 bases between the two germline ends. The CDR3 reads CASSFRAKNTEAFF. The CDR3 bases are TGCGCCAGCAGCTTCAGGGCGAAAAACACTGAAGCTTTCTTT. Supplemented by reference TRBV5-1 and TRBJ1-1, the full variable domain reads KAGVTQTPRYLIKTRGQQVTLSCSPISGHRSVSWYQQTPGQGLQFLFEYFSETQRNKGNFPGRFSGRQFSNSRSEMNVSTLELGDSALYLCASSFRAKNTEAFFGQGTRLTVV.